The entry that follows covers one T cell receptor (beta chain) sequence. Its antigen is not identified. The data were taken from a study of CXCR3-negative and CXCR3-positive naive CD8 T cells. The germline CDR1 and CDR2 sequences are SGHRS and YFSETQ. The CDR3 is 15 residues long. Preparation of TRB cDNA libraries relied on 5' RACE carrying UMI labels. TCRdb derives one entry per CDR3 protein from the 5' RACE reads, leaving out DNA. The listing contains 140,000 to 150,000 distinct CDR3 sequences. Points from the study as a whole: Compared with CXCR3-negative naive cells, CXCR3-positive naive cells showed more hydrophobic TRB CDR3s. Both of the naive subsets showed about the same high diversity, but memory CD8+ cells had much less.

The TCR comes from a human donor in good health. Some clones in this sample may be carry-over from other donors' samples. The chain employs TRBV5-1 and TRBJ2-3; absent DNA, TCRdb's TRBD1 call cannot be checked. The sequenced material came from naive CXCR3+ CD8+ T cells from blood. Subset here: CD45RO-CCR7+CD27+CD95- naive CD8+ T cells expressing CXCR3 (TNR3+). The CDR3 loop reads CASSAGQTHTDTQYF.